This record covers a single T cell receptor (beta chain). One end of the junction varies from germline; a read error may be responsible. Graves' hyperthyroidism qualified as stable when ophthalmopathy did not progress within 18 months. Using RNA transcripts as the source, TCR beta CDR3 regions were amplified. RT-PCR in the first round (using the HTBI primer set) targeted the TCR CDR3. TCRdb used MiXCR to reprocess the multiplex PCR reads, holding one entry per CDR3 protein. This sample has about 400,000 distinct CDR3 sequences, with 25% found just once. The sample belongs to a study of T cells in Graves' hyperthyroidism and ophthalmopathy. The CDR3 loop spans 13 amino acids. CDR1 and CDR2 from the germline V gene are KGHDR and SFDVKD.

Sequenced sample: blood. The clonotype was recovered from a man in his fifties with Graves' hyperthyroidism. The chain recombines TRBV24-1 with TRBJ2-6; D is tentatively TRBD1 or TRBD2 (6 bases each). DNA of the CDR3: TGTGCCACCGGGCGGAGGGGGGTCAACGTCCTGACTTTC. Translating gives CATGRRGVNVLTF.